The 13 T cell receptor beta chains listed next were all sequenced from one sample in a study of blood T cells in healthy people across ages. A J-beta primer mix and a sample-barcoded 5' primer were used in a second PCR of about 7 to 12 cycles. One entry per CDR3 protein, called by TCRdb with MiXCR from the 5' RACE reads. The sample has approximately 800,000 distinct CDR3 sequences, 35% to 40% seen once; the top ten hold roughly 13%. Material: blood. The source of these receptors is a young man in good health.

This chain connects TRBV4-3 to TRBJ2-7; D is unresolved. The CDR3 sequence is 15 residues long. Trimming shortened V by 1 base and J by 0 bases, and 10 bases separated the two germline ends. Per germline, CDR1 LGHNA and CDR2 YSLEER. In nucleotides, the CDR3 is TGCGCCAGCAGCCAAGCCGTCTACTCCTCCTACGAGCAGTACTTC. Protein: CASSQAVYSSYEQYF.

To note about this clonotype: It may be a read error: a sequence one base away is much more abundant. The rearrangement links TRBV27 to TRBJ2-1, with 12 bases identical to TRBD2. The CDR3 is 12 amino acids. Germline-derived CDR1 and CDR2 are MNHEY and SMNVEV (reference sequence). The V and J ends lost 10 bases and 15 bases, in that order; junction bases with no gene match: 10. DNA for the CDR3: TGTGCCAACAGACCTAGCGGGGGGGCTGTGTTCTTC. It codes for CANRPSGGAVFF.

The chain has TRBV12-5 and TRBJ2-1; 10 nucleotides align to TRBD2. V was pared by 5 bases and J by 10 bases, with 5 bases of the junction left unmatched. This CDR3 is 13 amino acids long. Looked up from germline, CDR1 is LGHNT and CDR2 is FRNRAP. In DNA, the CDR3 is TGTGCTAGTGGTGCCGGACTAGCGGAGGAGCAGTTCTTC. Translating gives CASGAGLAEEQFF.

The gene calls are TRBV5-1 and TRBJ2-4; 14 bases align to TRBD2. V dropped 4 bases and J dropped 8; count of bases not matched to a gene: 14. CDR1 and CDR2 from the germline V gene are SGHRS and YFSETQ. The length of the CDR3 is 18 residues. CDR3 loop: CASSPTGTSGSIGDIQYF. The DNA of the CDR3 is TGCGCCAGCAGCCCAACCGGGACTAGCGGGAGTATAGGTGACATTCAGTACTTC.

J is TRBJ1-2 and V is TRBV19, with no clear D. The CDR3 runs to 12 residues. Per the germline V gene, CDR1 is LNHDA and CDR2 is SQIVND (reference sequence). V was cut by 9 bases and J by 1 base, with 9 bases left in between. The CDR3 DNA is TGTGCCAGCAACAGCTATAACTATGGCTACACCTTC. Amino acid sequence: CASNSYNYGYTF.

This chain links TRBV7-8 with TRBJ1-6; 11 bases are a match to TRBD1. Germline CDR1 reads SGHVS; CDR2 reads FQNEAQ. The CDR3 runs to 16 residues. With 7 bases clipped from V and 7 bases from J, the junction kept 9 bases outside the gene matches. CDR3 amino acids: CASNPGGTGGNSPLHF. CDR3 sequence (DNA): TGTGCCAGCAACCCTGGAGGGACAGGGGGAAATTCACCCCTCCACTTT.

V and J are TRBV5-5 and TRBJ2-3; 9 nucleotides match TRBD1. Per germline, CDR1 SGHKS and CDR2 YYEKEE (reference sequence). V trimming: 3 bases; J trimming: 5 bases; junction bases outside the gene matches: 7. The length of the CDR3 is 15 residues. Written as DNA, the CDR3 is TGTGCCAGCAGCTCGCCGGGACAGGGAAAAGATACGCAGTATTTT. Translated, it gives CASSSPGQGKDTQYF.

The CDR3 protein is CASSLVMRDEAFF. Here the CDR3 DNA reads TGTGCCAGCAGCTTAGTTATGAGGGATGAAGCTTTCTTT. The V gene is TRBV7-2, the J gene TRBJ1-1; D gene ambiguous. V shed 1 base and J shed 7 bases, with 10 bases lying between them. The V gene's germline CDR1 is SGHTA and CDR2 FQGNSA. The CDR3 covers 13 residues.

The chain uses TRBV6-5 and TRBJ1-4; the match to TRBD1 covers 10 bases. V lost 4 bases and J lost 0; bases outside the gene matches: 2. CDR3 length equals 16 residues. Germline V gives CDR1 MNHEY, CDR2 SVGAGI. The CDR3 spells CASSSGQGATNEKLFF. CDR3 coding DNA: TGTGCCAGCAGTTCAGGACAGGGGGCAACTAATGAAAAACTGTTTTTT.

The V call is TRBV12-3 or TRBV12-4, the J call TRBJ2-3; either TRBD1 or TRBD2 may fit D (6 bases each). This CDR3 contains 14 residues. Trimming shortened V by 3 bases and J by 11 bases, and 18 bases separated the two germline ends. CDR3: CASSFSSQGRGQYF. For the CDR3, the DNA is TGTGCCAGCAGTTTTTCTTCCCAGGGGCGGGGGCAGTATTTT.

The table lists this clonotype with many counts. This sequence joins TRBV20-1 and TRBJ2-2, with 12 bases matching TRBD2. V trimming: 4 bases; J trimming: 7 bases; junction bases outside the gene matches: 7. CDR3 length: 15 amino acids. Germline V gene sequence: CDR1 DFQATT, CDR2 SNEGSKA (reference sequence). CDR3 loop: CSATLAGGRIGELFF. CDR3 DNA sequence: TGCAGTGCTACTCTAGCGGGGGGGCGAATCGGGGAGCTGTTTTTT.

The table lists this clonotype with a few counts. The chain carries TRBV5-6 and TRBJ2-4; 10 positions agree with TRBD1. Germline lookup yields CDR1 SGHDT and CDR2 YYEEEE. The length of the CDR3 is 15 residues. V trimming: 4 bases; J trimming: 7 bases; junction bases outside the gene matches: 8. CDR3 amino acids: CASSASGTGVNIQYF. CDR3 in DNA: TGTGCCAGCAGCGCTTCCGGGACAGGGGTCAACATTCAGTACTTC.

The sample holds a few counts of this clonotype. This chain connects TRBV29-1 to TRBJ1-1; no reliable D call. Trimming took off 4 bases at V and 7 bases at J, with 7 bases between the two ends. Per the germline V gene, CDR1 is SQVTM and CDR2 is ANQGSEA. The CDR3 sequence is 10 residues long. CDR3: CSVGGVEAFF. The CDR3 DNA reads TGCAGCGTTGGGGGAGTTGAAGCTTTCTTT.